The rows below give T cell receptor beta chains drawn from one sample of a study of blood T cell repertoires in COVID-19. This table comes from immunoSEQ multiplex PCR, and its TCRdb copy is limited to in-frame clones, with some not included. The sample has 70,000 or so clones; 75% to 90% are singletons. Specimen: peripheral blood. Source of these receptors: a woman of 80 years or more with active or convalescent COVID-19. Each CDR3 is given with its conserved first and last residue. A D gene is named only where the DNA matches it firmly. Only some rows state a clone size, as once, few, many or a class for expanded clones.

- | TRBJ1-4 | TRBV29-1 | - | CSVGLDRPEKLFF | TGCAGCGTGGGGCTGGACAGACCAGAAAAACTGTTTTTT
- | TRBJ1-3 | TRBV2 | - | CASSFTALSGNTIYF | TGTGCCAGCAGCTTCACAGCTCTCTCTGGAAACACCATATATTTT
TRBD1 | TRBJ1-5 | TRBV3-1/TRBV3-2 | - | CASSLGQGNQPQHF | TGTGCCAGCAGCTTGGGACAGGGGAATCAGCCCCAGCATTTT
TRBD2 | TRBJ2-7 | TRBV28 | - | CASSSGGVVSYEQYF | TGTGCCAGCAGTTCGGGGGGGGTAGTCTCCTACGAGCAGTACTTC
TRBD1 | TRBJ2-1 | TRBV5-1 | - | CASSHARQGSDEQFF | TGCGCCAGCAGCCACGCTCGACAGGGGAGCGATGAGCAGTTCTTC
- | TRBJ1-2 | TRBV10-2 | - | CASSEITGNYGYTF | TGCGCCAGCAGTGAGATAACAGGGAACTATGGCTACACCTTC
- | TRBJ2-1 | TRBV4-2 | - | CASSTFTGSYNEQFF | TGTGCCAGCAGTACTTTCACCGGCTCCTACAATGAGCAGTTCTTC
TRBD2 | TRBJ2-1 | TRBV4-3 | - | CASSQIGLAGKYNEQFF | TGCGCCAGCAGCCAAATAGGACTAGCGGGGAAGTACAATGAGCAGTTCTTC
- | TRBJ1-3 | TRBV3-1/TRBV3-2 | - | CASSQDLSGNTIYF | TGTGCCAGCAGCCAAGACCTCTCTGGAAACACCATATATTTT
- | TRBJ2-5 | TRBV6-5 | - | CASSPSGGGETQYF | TGTGCCAGCAGTCCGTCGGGTGGGGGGGAGACCCAGTACTTC
- | TRBJ1-5 | TRBV7-2 | - | CASSPGAGRTSNQPQHF | TGTGCCAGCAGCCCCGGGGCCGGGAGAACTAGCAATCAGCCCCAGCATTTT
- | TRBJ1-4 | TRBV30 | - | CAWSVSGLGLFF | TGTGCCTGGAGTGTTAGCGGGCTGGGACTGTTTTTT
- | TRBJ1-4 | TRBV7-9 | - | CASSPPGGEKLFF | TGTGCCAGCAGCCCGCCGGGGGGCGAAAAACTGTTTTTT
TRBD1 | TRBJ2-1 | TRBV12-5 | - | CASGLTGDEQFF | TGTGCTAGTGGATTGACAGGGGATGAGCAGTTCTTC
- | TRBJ2-7 | TRBV9 | once | CASSVDSGTLEQYF | TGTGCCAGCAGCGTAGATTCAGGGACTTTGGAGCAGTACTTC
- | TRBJ2-5 | TRBV9 | - | CASSPTLDSQETQYF | TGTGCCAGCAGCCCCACGTTGGACAGCCAAGAGACCCAGTACTTC
TRBD1 | TRBJ2-5 | TRBV2 | - | CASSLDRGQETQYF | TGTGCCAGCAGCCTAGACAGGGGGCAAGAGACCCAGTACTTC
- | TRBJ1-1 | TRBV2 | - | CASSGGRGSTEAFF | TGTGCCAGCAGTGGAGGCAGGGGATCCACTGAAGCTTTCTTT
- | TRBJ1-1 | TRBV20-1 | - | CRPTGTEAFF | TGCAGACCCACCGGCACTGAAGCTTTCTTT
- | TRBJ1-5 | TRBV19 | - | CASSIVRDRPYQPQHF | TGTGCCAGTAGTATTGTTCGTGACAGACCCTATCAGCCCCAGCATTTT
TRBD2 | TRBJ2-7 | TRBV11-2 | - | CASTPSGGLRQYF | TGTGCCAGCACCCCGTCGGGGGGGCTGAGGCAGTACTTC
- | TRBJ1-4 | TRBV11-2 | - | CASSFYGSIPEKLFF | TGTGCCAGCAGCTTCTACGGGAGTATACCCGAAAAACTGTTTTTT
- | TRBJ1-6 | TRBV5-1 | - | CASSLEASGNSPLHF | TGCGCCAGCAGCTTGGAAGCCTCCGGTAATTCACCCCTCCACTTT
- | TRBJ2-7 | TRBV4-3 | - | CASSQEFQGTYEQYF | TGCGCCAGCAGCCAAGAGTTTCAGGGAACCTACGAGCAGTACTTC
TRBD1 | TRBJ2-1 | TRBV5-1 | - | CASSYGTGYNEQFF | TGCGCCAGCAGCTACGGGACAGGGTACAATGAGCAGTTCTTC
TRBD1 | TRBJ1-1 | TRBV4-1 | - | CASSYPDRANTEAFF | TGCGCCAGCAGCTACCCCGACAGGGCCAACACTGAAGCTTTCTTT
- | TRBJ1-2 | TRBV20-1 | - | CSARQNYGYTF | TGCAGTGCTAGACAGAACTATGGCTACACCTTC
TRBD2 | TRBJ2-1 | TRBV19 | - | CASNRLAGGINEQFF | TGTGCCAGTAACAGACTAGCGGGGGGGATAAATGAGCAGTTCTTC
- | TRBJ2-1 | TRBV6-4 | - | CASAVDEQFF | TGTGCCAGCGCGGTCGATGAGCAGTTCTTC
- | TRBJ1-1 | TRBV12-3/TRBV12-4 | - | CASSSRGATEAFF | TGTGCCAGCAGCAGCCGGGGGGCCACTGAAGCTTTCTTT
TRBD1 | TRBJ2-2 | TRBV24-1 | once | CATSDLGRGRTGELFF | TGTGCCACCAGTGATTTAGGCAGGGGGCGCACCGGGGAGCTGTTTTTT
- | TRBJ2-3 | TRBV2 | - | CASGSGYTDTQYF | TGTGCCAGCGGGAGCGGCTACACAGATACGCAGTATTTT
- | TRBJ1-5 | TRBV28 | - | CASTPDSNQPQHF | TGTGCCAGCACCCCAGATAGCAATCAGCCCCAGCATTTT
TRBD1 | TRBJ1-5 | TRBV28 | - | CASGSFQGAVQPQHF | TGTGCCAGCGGATCCTTTCAGGGGGCGGTTCAGCCCCAGCATTTT
TRBD2 | TRBJ2-3 | TRBV24-1 | - | CATSAPLGRGAPDTQYF | TGTGCCACCAGTGCTCCCCTGGGGCGGGGGGCCCCAGATACGCAGTATTTT
- | TRBJ1-5 | TRBV5-1 | - | CASSPGSNQPQHF | TGCGCCAGCAGCCCGGGTAGCAATCAGCCCCAGCATTTT